The sequence of this T cell receptor (beta chain) was determined in a study of shared clonotypes between healthy human individuals. General observations from the study: Clonotype sharing among the donors was expected to vary with sequencing depth.

Every immunoSEQ plate was one replicate of a subset's evenly spread DNA. The method was immunoSEQ multiplex PCR; TCRdb's version includes in-frame clones alone and lacks a portion of them. The sample shows approximately 1.1 million clones, approximately 80% of them seen only once. CD4+ cells underwent separation, giving CD45RA+ naive and CD45RA-negative memory subsets. Turning to this clone: What it binds is not known.

The sequenced sample consisted of memory CD4+ T cells from PBMCs. The subset denotes: CD45RA-negative fraction. This clonotype originated in a man younger than 35 in good health. Some clones in this sample may be carry-over from other donors' samples.

The CDR3 sequence is CASSPFRGNYEQYF. CDR3 coding DNA: TGTGCCAGCAGTCCGTTTCGCGGGAACTACGAGCAGTACTTC. This chain joins TRBV6-6 and TRBJ2-7; D is possibly TRBD2 (6 bases). The CDR3 has 14 amino acids. V was trimmed by 5 bases and J by 3 bases, leaving 14 bases between them. Germline V gene data show CDR1 as MNHNY and CDR2 as SVGAGI (reference sequence).